Listed here are 14 T cell receptor beta chains from one sample, sequenced in a study of beta chain features in type 1 diabetes. Of the isolated RNA, all was reverse transcribed, and so the sequenced material was expressed TCRB transcripts. Assay: immunoSEQ multiplex PCR; the TCRdb copy retains only in-frame clones and omits some. The profile shows 200,000 to 250,000 clones, 9% to 10% of them singletons. What was sequenced was naive CD4+ T cells from blood. These receptors were taken from a woman in her late teens or twenties in good health.

This clone has more than one count but fewer than ten. The chain has TRBV14 and TRBJ2-1; TRBD2 matches 12 bases. V was clipped by 1 base and J by 5 bases; unmatched bases: 12. There are 19 residues in the CDR3. CDR1 and CDR2 (germline): SGHDN, FVKESK. The CDR3 protein is CASSQVTSGRPKPHNEQFF. The CDR3 DNA reads TGTGCCAGCAGCCAAGTAACTAGCGGGAGGCCCAAGCCCCACAATGAGCAGTTCTTC.

Concerning this clone itself: The same CDR3 can be traced to other DNA sequences in this sample. The CDR3 loop is CASSLAGQGYEQYF. The CDR3 DNA reads TGTGCCAGCAGCTTAGCGGGACAGGGTTACGAGCAGTACTTC. The J gene is TRBJ2-7, the V gene TRBV7-2, with 9 bases matching TRBD1. CDR3 length: 14 residues. CDR1 and CDR2 from the germline V gene are SGHTA and FQGNSA. V lost 0 bases, J lost 4 bases, and 1 base stayed unmatched.

Note on this clone: At one end the junction does not follow the germline gene, possibly because of a read error. This chain links TRBV7-7 with TRBJ2-5; D is perhaps TRBD2 (5 bases). The germline V gene has CDR1 SSHAT and CDR2 FNYEAQ (reference sequence). CDR3 length equals 13 residues. The chain's CDR3 is CASSLRVSETQYF. Written as DNA, the CDR3 is TGTGCTAGCAGCTTGAGGGTCTCGGAGACCCAGTACTTC.

This clone was seen a few times. The chain carries TRBV30 and TRBJ2-5, with 8 bases matching TRBD2. Germline lookup yields CDR1 GTSNPN and CDR2 SVGIG (reference sequence). The CDR3 contains 13 residues. V dropped 3 bases and J dropped 5; count of bases not matched to a gene: 5. CDR3 bases: TGTGCCTGGAGGGGAGGCGGGAGGGAGACCCAGTACTTC. Amino acid sequence: CAWRGGGRETQYF.

This rearrangement joins TRBV28 to TRBJ1-6; D is undetermined. V was clipped by 4 bases and J by 8 bases, with 18 bases between them. CDR3 length: 16 amino acids. CDR1 MDHEN and CDR2 SYDVKM come from the germline V gene. This CDR3 reads CASSSIVAGLHSPLHF. The DNA for the CDR3 is TGTGCCAGCAGTTCCATTGTGGCAGGTCTTCATTCACCCCTCCACTTT.

Only a few counts were recorded for this clone. V usage is TRBV4-1 and J usage is TRBJ1-1; D might be TRBD1 (5 bases). Germline CDR1 is MGHRA and CDR2 is YSYEKL. CDR3 size: 15 residues. V was clipped by 3 bases and J by 5 bases, with 16 bases between them. The CDR3 loop reads CASSHPGQGRTEAFF. The CDR3 nucleotides read TGCGCCAGCAGCCACCCCGGCCAGGGCAGGACTGAAGCTTTCTTT.

This clone was counted between two and nine times. V is TRBV5-1 and J is TRBJ2-3, with 10 bases fitting TRBD1. Trimming removed 3 bases from V and 4 bases from J; junction bases left unmatched: 8. Germline V gene lookup returns CDR1 SGHRS and CDR2 YFSETQ. The CDR3 extends over 16 amino acids. The CDR3 nucleotides read TGCGCCAGCAGCTGGAATCCGGGACAGGGGTCAGATACGCAGTATTTT. Translation: CASSWNPGQGSDTQYF.

The J gene is TRBJ1-1, the V gene TRBV6-1; D is perhaps TRBD1 (5 bases). The V end lost 3 bases, the J end lost 8 bases, and 16 bases lay between the germline ends. The CDR3 runs to 14 residues. The germline gives CDR1 MNHNS, CDR2 SASEGT. CDR3 DNA sequence: TGTGCCAGCAGTGACAATCAGGGATTTACGGAAGCTTTCTTT. Translated, it gives CASSDNQGFTEAFF.

This clone has more than one count but fewer than ten. V and J are TRBV13 and TRBJ2-6; tentatively, D is TRBD1 (5 bases). The CDR3 covers 17 residues. Germline CDR1 PRHDT, CDR2 FYEKMQ (reference sequence). V lost 0 bases, J lost 0 bases, and 9 bases lay in between. In DNA form, the CDR3 reads TGTGCCAGCAGCTTAGGCCAGGGTCGCTCTGGGGCCAACGTCCTGACTTTC. Residues: CASSLGQGRSGANVLTF.

This chain uses TRBV5-1 with TRBJ2-1; 10 bases are a match to TRBD1. The germline V gene encodes CDR1 SGHRS and CDR2 YFSETQ. CDR3 length equals 16 residues. Unmatched junction bases numbered 8, after V lost 4 bases and J lost 4 bases. CDR3 loop: CASSRPGTGAYNEQFF. The CDR3 bases are TGCGCCAGCAGCAGGCCCGGGACAGGGGCATACAATGAGCAGTTCTTC. The full variable domain, completed using reference TRBV5-1 and TRBJ2-1, is KAGVTQTPRYLIKTRGQQVTLSCSPISGHRSVSWYQQTPGQGLQFLFEYFSETQRNKGNFPGRFSGRQFSNSRSEMNVSTLELGDSALYLCASSRPGTGAYNEQFFGPGTRLTVL.

This clone occurred a few times. The chain uses TRBV7-9 and TRBJ2-3, with 9 nucleotides matching TRBD1. The CDR3 has 15 amino acids. Per the germline V gene, CDR1 is SEHNR and CDR2 is FQNEAQ (reference sequence). J was trimmed by 0 bases and V by 5 bases; bases with no gene match: 3. CDR3 sequence: CASSAGTGSTDTQYF. In nucleotides, the CDR3 is TGTGCCAGCAGCGCAGGGACAGGGAGCACAGATACGCAGTATTTT.

In its sample, this clone was seen a few times. V and J are TRBV5-1 and TRBJ2-1; 9 bases match TRBD2. The CDR3 has 15 residues. Trimming at V came to 4 bases and at J to 6 bases, leaving 8 bases not matched to a gene. Germline CDR1 and CDR2: SGHRS and YFSETQ. The DNA for the CDR3 is TGCGCCAGCAGCAAGATAGCTAGCGGGACCAATGAGCAGTTCTTC. It translates to CASSKIASGTNEQFF.

This clone turned up a few times. This sequence joins TRBV9 and TRBJ1-2; 8 bases agree with TRBD1. The V gene's germline CDR1 is SGDLS and CDR2 YYNGEE. The CDR3 is made up of 15 amino acids. J lost 4 bases, V lost 4 bases, and 9 bases had no gene match. The CDR3 DNA reads TGTGCCAGCAGCTCATTGACAGGGGTCCTCTATGGCTACACCTTC. Translation: CASSSLTGVLYGYTF.

The chain combines TRBV9 with TRBJ1-2; TRBD1 agrees at 8 bases. J gave up 3 bases and V 2 bases, and 6 bases lay outside the gene matches. In germline, CDR1 is SGDLS, CDR2 YYNGEE. This CDR3 is 15 amino acids long. For the CDR3, the DNA is TGTGCCAGCAGCGTCAACAGGGGGTTAGACTATGGCTACACCTTC. Translated: CASSVNRGLDYGYTF.